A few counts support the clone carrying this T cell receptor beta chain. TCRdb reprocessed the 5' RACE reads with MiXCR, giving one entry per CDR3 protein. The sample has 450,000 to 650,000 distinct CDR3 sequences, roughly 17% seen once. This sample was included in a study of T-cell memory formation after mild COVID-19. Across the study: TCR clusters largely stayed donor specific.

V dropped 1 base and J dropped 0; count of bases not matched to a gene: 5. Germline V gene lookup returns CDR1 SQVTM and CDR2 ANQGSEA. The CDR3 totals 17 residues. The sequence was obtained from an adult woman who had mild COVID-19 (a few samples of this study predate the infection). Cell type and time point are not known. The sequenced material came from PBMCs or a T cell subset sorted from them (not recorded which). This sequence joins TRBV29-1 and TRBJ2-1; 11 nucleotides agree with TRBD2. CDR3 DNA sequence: TGCAGCGTTGAAGTACTAGCGGGAGAGAGCTCCTACAATGAGCAGTTCTTC. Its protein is CSVEVLAGESSYNEQFF.